Shown below are 16 T cell receptor beta chains from a single sample sequenced in a study of blood T cell repertoires in COVID-19. TCRdb's copy holds only in-frame clones and misses some; the assay was immunoSEQ multiplex PCR. The top ten hold almost 1.5% of the sample, which has over 350,000 clones, 80% to 90% seen once. The sample was peripheral blood. The receptors were sampled from a woman aged 30 to 39 with active or convalescent COVID-19.

This chain joins TRBV7-8 and TRBJ1-5; D is uncertain. V lost 1 base and J 0 bases, leaving 19 bases between the germline ends. The length of the CDR3 is 19 residues. The germline V gene has CDR1 SGHVS and CDR2 FQNEAQ. Written as DNA, the CDR3 is TGTGCCAGCAGCTTAGGCCGGACTGCCGAACATTATAGCAATCAGCCCCAGCATTTT. It yields the protein CASSLGRTAEHYSNQPQHF.

The rearrangement links TRBV5-4 to TRBJ1-3, with 8 bases fitting TRBD1. The CDR3 runs 14 residues. Germline V gene lookup returns CDR1 SGHNT and CDR2 YYREEE (reference sequence). Unmatched junction bases numbered 4, after V lost 4 bases and J lost 4 bases. CDR3 in DNA: TGTGCCAGCAGCGTGACAGGGGTCGGAAACACCATATATTTT. Translated: CASSVTGVGNTIYF.

The chain uses TRBV6-1 and TRBJ1-5; TRBD1 might be the D (5 bases). V shed 1 base and J shed 2 bases, with 6 bases lying between them. The CDR3 runs 14 residues. Germline V gene lookup returns CDR1 MNHNS and CDR2 SASEGT. The CDR3 DNA reads as TGTGCCAGCAGTGAAGTAGGGGGCAATCAGCCCCAGCATTTT. Protein sequence: CASSEVGGNQPQHF.

This clone was seen only a few times. The chain employs TRBV5-4 and TRBJ2-5; 11 bases match TRBD2. The ends lost 3 bases at V and 5 bases at J; junction bases unmatched: 6. The germline V gene has CDR1 SGHNT and CDR2 YYREEE (reference sequence). CDR3 length: 15 residues. DNA for the CDR3: TGTGCCAGCAGCTCGTTAGCGGGAGGGCCCGAGACCCAGTACTTC. Translating it yields CASSSLAGGPETQYF.

The CDR3 protein is CASSWDRGDYGYTF. The CDR3 DNA is TGTGCCAGCAGCTGGGACAGGGGAGACTATGGCTACACCTTC. This chain uses TRBV5-5 with TRBJ1-2; TRBD1 matches 10 bases. The CDR3 totals 14 residues. The V and J ends lost 3 bases and 3 bases, in that order; junction bases with no gene match: 2. Germline V gene data show CDR1 as SGHKS and CDR2 as YYEKEE (reference sequence). Based on the CDR3 plus reference TRBV5-5 and TRBJ1-2, the full variable domain is DAGVTQSPTHLIKTRGQQVTLRCSPISGHKSVSWYQQVLGQGPQFIFQYYEKEERGRGNFPDRFSARQFPNYSSELNVNALLLGDSALYLCASSWDRGDYGYTFGSGTRLTVV.

The chain carries TRBV19 and TRBJ2-3; TRBD1 aligns across 9 bases. The CDR3 covers 15 residues. Germline V CDR1 and CDR2: LNHDA, SQIVND (reference sequence). Trimming took 1 base from V and 4 from J; bases not matched to a gene: 3. CDR3: CASSIAGQGPDTQYF. CDR3 DNA sequence: TGTGCCAGTAGTATAGCGGGACAGGGCCCAGATACGCAGTATTTT.

The chain has TRBV7-9 and TRBJ1-1, with a tentative D call TRBD1 (6 bases). This CDR3 is built from 17 residues. The germline V and J ends were trimmed by 6 bases and 0 bases, with 20 bases remaining between them. The germline gives CDR1 SEHNR, CDR2 FQNEAQ (reference sequence). The CDR3 region is CASSFDRTHPMNTEAFF. CDR3 DNA sequence: TGTGCCAGCAGTTTTGACAGGACCCACCCCATGAACACTGAAGCTTTCTTT. Looking up the rest from reference TRBV7-9 and TRBJ1-1 gives the full variable domain: DTGVSQNPRHKITKRGQNVTFRCDPISEHNRLYWYRQTLGQGPEFLTYFQNEAQLEKSRLLSDRFSAERPKGSFSTLEIQRTEQGDSAMYLCASSFDRTHPMNTEAFFGQGTRLTVV.

The V gene is TRBV7-8, the J gene TRBJ2-1; D is uncertain. The CDR3 contains 11 residues. V was pared by 5 bases and J by 10 bases, with 9 bases between. Germline V gene sequence: CDR1 SGHVS, CDR2 FQNEAQ. The CDR3 region is CASSPGWEQFF. CDR3 DNA: TGTGCCAGCAGCCCCGGTTGGGAGCAGTTCTTC.

The chain recombines TRBV3-1 (or the pseudogene TRBV3-2) with TRBJ1-2; D remains unclear. V was shortened by 0 bases and J by 8 bases, with 16 bases between the two germline ends. This CDR3 contains 15 residues. Germline V CDR1 and CDR2: LGHDT, YNNKEL (reference sequence). This CDR3 is CASSQDQGSSSGYTF. The CDR3 DNA sequence: TGTGCCAGCAGCCAAGATCAAGGGAGCAGTAGCGGCTACACCTTC.

V gene TRBV10-3 combines with J gene TRBJ2-1, with no clear D. The CDR3 spans 15 residues. V shed 4 bases and J shed 7 bases, with 17 bases lying between them. CDR1 ENHRY and CDR2 SYGVKD come from the germline V gene. The CDR3 protein is CAISVSLSPGNEQFF. CDR3 nucleotide sequence: TGTGCCATCAGTGTATCTCTTTCCCCAGGAAATGAGCAGTTCTTC.

V and J are TRBV6-5 and TRBJ2-7, with D tentatively TRBD2 (6 bases). V lost 2 bases and J lost 5, with 16 bases in between. CDR3 length: 15 amino acids. Germline V CDR1 and CDR2: MNHEY, SVGAGI. In nucleotides, the CDR3 is TGTGCCAGCAGTTACGGCGCCGGCCCGGGGGACGAGCAGTACTTC. It yields the protein CASSYGAGPGDEQYF.

The V and J genes are TRBV10-3 and TRBJ1-1; no clear D. V dropped 10 bases and J dropped 1 base, with 13 bases sitting between them. CDR3 length: 13 amino acids. Germline V gene lookup returns CDR1 ENHRY and CDR2 SYGVKD. The CDR3 region has the DNA TGTGCCACGAAGGGAGGTTGGAACACTGAAGCTTTCTTT. This sequence encodes CATKGGWNTEAFF.

The sample holds a few counts of this clone. The chain has TRBV4-1 and TRBJ1-6; no clear D. In germline, CDR1 is MGHRA, CDR2 YSYEKL. This CDR3 region has 14 residues. Trimming took 1 base from V and 9 from J, leaving 10 bases between them. Written as DNA, the CDR3 is TGCGCCAGCAGCCAAGCGCCTAGAGGTTCACCCCTCCACTTT. Its protein product is CASSQAPRGSPLHF.

The chain couples TRBV6-1 to TRBJ1-2; no clear D. V was pared by 3 bases and J by 6 bases, with 11 bases between. Germline CDR1 reads MNHNS; CDR2 reads SASEGT. The CDR3 is 13 amino acids. CDR3 DNA: TGTGCCAGCAGTGAGACCGGGTCCGATGGCTACACCTTC. Translation gives CASSETGSDGYTF.

V gene TRBV2 combines with J gene TRBJ2-1, with 9 bases fitting TRBD1. The CDR3 covers 15 residues. CDR1 SNHLY and CDR2 FYNNEI come from the germline V gene. V shed 3 bases, J shed 3 bases, and the junction held 3 bases outside the gene matches. Here the CDR3 reads CASSDSDRGYNEQFF. The CDR3 region has the DNA TGTGCCAGCAGTGATTCGGACAGGGGCTACAATGAGCAGTTCTTC.

The chain recombines TRBV19 with TRBJ1-3; a possible D gene is TRBD1 (6 bases). Deletions cut 5 bases from V and 4 bases from J, with 12 bases between. This CDR3 region has 14 residues. Per the germline V gene, CDR1 is LNHDA and CDR2 is SQIVND (reference sequence). The CDR3 sequence is CASSQGTLGNTIYF. The CDR3 DNA reads TGTGCCAGTAGTCAGGGGACACTCGGAAACACCATATATTTT.